Listed below are T cell receptor beta chains from one sample, sequenced in a study of T-cell memory formation after mild COVID-19. TCRdb redid the calling of the 5' RACE reads with MiXCR, one entry per CDR3 protein. The sample includes approximately 490,000 distinct CDR3 sequences, about 20% seen only once; the top ten take 9.5% to 15%. Input material: PBMCs or a T cell subset sorted from them (not recorded which). All receptors come from an adult woman who had mild COVID-19 (a few samples of this study predate the infection). Cell type and time point are not known. Each CDR3 is given with its conserved first and last residue. The D gene is left open where the match is weak. A row's size may be missing; if present it is once, few, many or a size class.

TRBD1	few	TRBV12-3/TRBV12-4	TRBJ1-2	TGTGCCAGCAGGGTACAGGGGACTGCTGGCTACACCTTC	CASRVQGTAGYTF
-	few	TRBV27	TRBJ2-1	TGTGCCAGCAGTTTGAGGGCCAGCTACAATGAGCAGTTCTTC	CASSLRASYNEQFF
TRBD1	few	TRBV27	TRBJ2-7	TGTGCCAGCAGTTTAATCAGGGGGCCCGAGCAGTACTTC	CASSLIRGPEQYF
-	-	TRBV5-1	TRBJ2-7	TGCGCCAGCAGCTTGATGTCATTAGGAGACGAGCAGTACTTC	CASSLMSLGDEQYF
-	-	TRBV2	TRBJ2-7	TGTGCCAGCATCCTCGGGACCCTTAGCTCCTACGAGCAGTACTTC	CASILGTLSSYEQYF
TRBD2	few	TRBV6-6	TRBJ2-7	TGTGCCAGCATGGAACGGGGCCTGGGGGGGGAGCAGTACTTC	CASMERGLGGEQYF
TRBD2	few	TRBV6-2/TRBV6-3	TRBJ2-2	TGTGCCAGCAGGTGGGGACTAGCGGGATCGGACACCGGGGAGCTGTTTTTT	CASRWGLAGSDTGELFF
TRBD1	-	TRBV24-1	TRBJ2-2	TGTGCCACCAGTGAAGCGACAGGGGCGGACACCGGGGAGCTGTTTTTT	CATSEATGADTGELFF
-	few	TRBV18	TRBJ2-1	TGTGCCAGCTCACCTGAGCTCTACAATGAGCAGTTCTTC	CASSPELYNEQFF
-	few	TRBV7-3	TRBJ2-3	TGTGCCAGCAGCTTAACTAGCGTAGGAACAGATACGCAGTATTTT	CASSLTSVGTDTQYF
TRBD2	-	TRBV7-6	TRBJ2-3	TGTGCCAGCAGCTCCCCGGGGAAAGCGGGGGGGCGCACAGATACGCAGTATTTT	CASSSPGKAGGRTDTQYF
TRBD1	-	TRBV6-2/TRBV6-3	TRBJ2-3	TGTGCCAGCAGTTACCCTTACAGGGGAACAGATACGCAGTATTTT	CASSYPYRGTDTQYF
TRBD1	once	TRBV7-2	TRBJ1-2	TGTGCCAGCAGCTTCGGGACAGGGGCACCTCGCTTCTATGGCTACACCTTC	CASSFGTGAPRFYGYTF
-	many	TRBV4-1	TRBJ2-7	TGCGCCAGCAGCCAAAACCCCGGAACCTACGAGCAGTACTTC	CASSQNPGTYEQYF
TRBD1	-	TRBV7-9	TRBJ2-5	TGTGCCAGCAGCTCTGGGACAGGGGCGTTGTCGGAGACCCAGTACTTC	CASSSGTGALSETQYF
-	-	TRBV7-7	TRBJ2-7	TGTGCTAGCAGCTCCGAAGGGGGACGACAGTACTTC	CASSSEGGRQYF
-	-	TRBV9	TRBJ2-7	TGTGCCAGCAGCGCGGACACAGGCCCCTACGAGCAGTACTTC	CASSADTGPYEQYF
TRBD1	-	TRBV5-1	TRBJ2-7	TGCGCCAGCAGCTATGGGACGGGACAGGGAGGACGAGAGCAGTACTTC	CASSYGTGQGGREQYF
-	few	TRBV29-1	TRBJ2-2	TGCAGCGTGACAGACTCCCTCGGGGAGCTGTTTTTT	CSVTDSLGELFF
-	many	TRBV7-6	TRBJ2-5	TGTGCCAGCAGCCCCAAAGAGACCCAGTACTTC	CASSPKETQYF
-	-	TRBV29-1	TRBJ2-5	TGCAGCGCGACCGGGACGCACCTAGAAGGGGAGACCCAGTACTTC	CSATGTHLEGETQYF
-	few	TRBV10-3	TRBJ2-3	TGTGCCATCAGTCCAGGTTCTAGCACAGATACGCAGTATTTT	CAISPGSSTDTQYF
TRBD1	-	TRBV20-1	TRBJ2-1	TGCAGTGCTAGAGACCCCAAGCCGGGACAGGGCTCCTACAATGAGCAGTTCTTC	CSARDPKPGQGSYNEQFF
-	-	TRBV15	TRBJ2-6	TGTGCCACCAGTATTGGACCCTCTGGGGCCAACGTCCTGACTTTC	CATSIGPSGANVLTF